Below, 28 T cell receptor beta chains from the same sample are listed, as sequenced in a study of cytomegalovirus exposure and HLA in healthy donors. PCR used 60 Vbeta primers and 13 Jbeta primers. This table comes from immunoSEQ multiplex PCR, and its TCRdb copy is limited to in-frame clones, with some not included. The top ten hold 4% to 5.5% of the sample, which has 85,000 to 120,000 clones, 63% seen once. Sequenced material: PBMCs. Receptors were obtained from a human donor in good health.

This clone was seen a few times. The chain links TRBV5-1 to TRBJ1-3, with unresolved D. The CDR3 has 16 residues. Trimming took 1 base from V and 2 from J, leaving 13 bases between them. Germline CDR1 reads SGHRS; CDR2 reads YFSETQ. CDR3 coding DNA: TGCGCCAGCAGCTTGTCGCACGGGGTCACTGGAAACACCATATATTTT. This encodes CASSLSHGVTGNTIYF.

This clone was detected only a few times. The chain has TRBV7-9 and TRBJ2-3; D is perhaps TRBD2 (6 bases). CDR1 and CDR2 (germline): SEHNR, FQNEAQ (reference sequence). The CDR3 extends over 13 amino acids. Trimming cost V 3 bases and J 2 bases, with 6 bases left between them. The CDR3 loop is CASSLGLTDTQYF. CDR3 sequence (DNA): TGTGCCAGCAGCTTGGGACTCACAGATACGCAGTATTTT. The full variable domain, with the rest looked up from reference TRBV7-9 and TRBJ2-3, is DTGVSQNPRHKITKRGQNVTFRCDPISEHNRLYWYRQTLGQGPEFLTYFQNEAQLEKSRLLSDRFSAERPKGSFSTLEIQRTEQGDSAMYLCASSLGLTDTQYFGPGTRLTVL.

A few counts support this clone. The CDR3 nucleotides are TGTGCCAGCAGCTTGTTCACAGGGGATACGCAGTATTTT. Its translation is CASSLFTGDTQYF. V usage is TRBV7-9 and J usage is TRBJ2-3, with D maybe TRBD1 (6 bases). The CDR3 totals 13 residues. V was clipped by 3 bases and J by 6 bases, with 10 bases between them. Germline V gene sequence: CDR1 SEHNR, CDR2 FQNEAQ (reference sequence).

The CDR3 DNA reads TGTGCCAGCAGCTTTCGGGACAGGGGAGGTAATGAAAAACTGTTTTTT. Its translation is CASSFRDRGGNEKLFF. The V gene is TRBV5-6, the J gene TRBJ1-4; 10 positions match TRBD1. Germline values: CDR1 SGHDT, CDR2 YYEEEE. V gave up 2 bases and J gave up 4 bases; unmatched junction bases: 5. The CDR3 spans 16 residues.

This sequence joins TRBV27 and TRBJ2-3; 7 nucleotides align to TRBD2. CDR3 size: 14 residues. V shed 8 bases and J 7 bases; nucleotides not matched to a gene: 12. Germline lookup yields CDR1 MNHEY and CDR2 SMNVEV (reference sequence). The CDR3 is CASRRGGRVNTQYF. DNA of the CDR3: TGTGCCAGCCGCCGGGGCGGGAGAGTGAATACGCAGTATTTT.

V usage is TRBV28 and J usage is TRBJ2-5; D possibly corresponds to TRBD1 (5 bases). Germline values: CDR1 MDHEN, CDR2 SYDVKM. The CDR3 is 14 amino acids. Trimming cost V 7 bases and J 4 bases, with 16 bases left between them. DNA for the CDR3: TGTGCCAGCAAATCCCCAGGACAAAGAGAGACCCAGTACTTC. As protein: CASKSPGQRETQYF.

This chain joins TRBV9 and TRBJ1-5; no clear D gene. The V end lost 5 bases, the J end lost 0 bases, and 6 bases lay between the germline ends. The CDR3 contains 13 residues. The germline V gene has CDR1 SGDLS and CDR2 YYNGEE. DNA of the CDR3: TGTGCCAGCAGTATAGATAGCAATCAGCCCCAGCATTTT. Translated: CASSIDSNQPQHF.

The CDR3 spells CASSQDWAMFSYEQYF. The CDR3 DNA reads as TGCGCCAGCAGCCAAGATTGGGCCATGTTCTCCTACGAGCAGTACTTC. J is TRBJ2-7 and V is TRBV4-1; D gene unclear. Trimming left V 0 bases short and J 0 bases short, with 12 bases between. The germline V gene has CDR1 MGHRA and CDR2 YSYEKL. CDR3 length equals 16 residues.

This clone was found a few times. The chain links TRBV28 to TRBJ2-7; 7 bases agree with TRBD2. CDR3 size: 16 residues. Germline loops: CDR1 MDHEN, CDR2 SYDVKM. The junction had 11 bases not matched to a gene; V was cut back by 3 bases and J by 3 bases. The CDR3: CASSFRKGTTLYEQYF. For the CDR3, the DNA is TGTGCCAGCAGTTTCCGGAAGGGGACTACACTCTACGAGCAGTACTTC.

This chain links TRBV7-6 with TRBJ2-5; weak D call: TRBD2 (5 bases). V was shortened by 2 bases and J by 5 bases, with 15 bases between the two germline ends. The CDR3 contains 15 residues. From germline, CDR1 is SGHVS and CDR2 FNYEAQ. DNA of the CDR3: TGTGCCAGCAGCTTAATCGAGGGCAGGCGGGAGACCCAGTACTTC. Amino acid sequence: CASSLIEGRRETQYF.

The CDR3 reads CASSGGSGSLVGEQYF. DNA of the CDR3: TGTGCCAGCAGTGGTGGTAGCGGGAGTCTCGTCGGCGAGCAGTACTTC. The chain carries TRBV2 and TRBJ2-7; 9 bases are shared with TRBD2. The CDR3 has 16 amino acids. Germline-derived CDR1 and CDR2 are SNHLY and FYNNEI. Trimming at V came to 4 bases and at J to 6 bases, leaving 13 bases not matched to a gene.

The chain employs TRBV20-1 and TRBJ2-3, with D hard to call. Per the germline V gene, CDR1 is DFQATT and CDR2 is SNEGSKA (reference sequence). The germline V and J ends were trimmed by 0 bases and 12 bases, with 10 bases remaining between them. The CDR3 runs 11 residues. The CDR3 spells CSARDSVTQYF. The DNA for the CDR3 is TGCAGTGCTAGAGACAGCGTAACTCAGTATTTT.

J is TRBJ1-2 and V is TRBV30; 8 bases are shared with TRBD1. J gave up 2 bases and V 2 bases, and 1 base lay outside the gene matches. The CDR3 loop spans 13 amino acids. Germline CDR1 GTSNPN, CDR2 SVGIG (reference sequence). CDR3 coding DNA: TGTGCCTGGAGTCGACAGGGGAACTATGGCTACACCTTC. Its protein is CAWSRQGNYGYTF.

This clone was detected once. This chain links TRBV5-1 with TRBJ2-1; TRBD2 matches 14 bases. This CDR3 has 17 residues. V dropped 3 bases and J dropped 4; count of bases not matched to a gene: 6. The germline V gene encodes CDR1 SGHRS and CDR2 YFSETQ. This CDR3 reads CASSSRLAGGTYNEQFF. The CDR3 DNA reads TGCGCCAGCAGCTCCCGACTAGCGGGAGGGACGTACAATGAGCAGTTCTTC. Filled out from reference TRBV5-1 and TRBJ2-1, the complete variable domain reads KAGVTQTPRYLIKTRGQQVTLSCSPISGHRSVSWYQQTPGQGLQFLFEYFSETQRNKGNFPGRFSGRQFSNSRSEMNVSTLELGDSALYLCASSSRLAGGTYNEQFFGPGTRLTVL.

The genes are TRBV9 and TRBJ2-2; D not certain. The V end lost 3 bases, the J end lost 2 bases, and 5 bases lay between the germline ends. Germline CDR1 is SGDLS and CDR2 is YYNGEE. This CDR3 has 13 residues. The CDR3 sequence: CASSAINTGELFF. Here the CDR3 DNA reads TGTGCCAGCAGCGCTATCAACACCGGGGAGCTGTTTTTT.

Worth noting for this clone: At the DNA level, this CDR3 is encoded by other sequences in the same sample as well. V is TRBV5-1 and J is TRBJ2-1; TRBD2 aligns across 9 bases. CDR1 SGHRS and CDR2 YFSETQ come from the germline V gene. The length of the CDR3 is 16 residues. Trimming removed 0 bases from V and 1 base from J; junction bases left unmatched: 2. The CDR3 spells CASSLGLAVSYNEQFF. In DNA form, the CDR3 reads TGCGCCAGCAGCTTGGGACTAGCGGTATCCTACAATGAGCAGTTCTTC.

V is TRBV6-5 and J is TRBJ2-5; tentative D call: TRBD2 (6 bases). The J call may be faulty, since TRBJ2-7 better matches the DNA end. The CDR3 is made up of 15 amino acids. CDR1 is MNHEY, CDR2 SVGAGI, per germline. CDR3 amino acids: CASSYSGSGFYEQYF. In DNA form, the CDR3 reads TGTGCCAGCAGTTACTCAGGTAGCGGCTTCTACGAGCAGTACTTC.

This chain connects TRBV19 to TRBJ2-5, with TRBD2 matching over 7 bases. The V and J ends lost 3 bases and 5 bases, in that order; junction bases with no gene match: 9. The CDR3 is 15 residues long. Germline lookup yields CDR1 LNHDA and CDR2 SQIVND (reference sequence). The CDR3 here is CASSIFSGRGETQYF. The CDR3 DNA is TGTGCCAGTAGTATCTTTAGCGGGCGGGGTGAGACCCAGTACTTC.

The rearrangement uses TRBV29-1 and TRBJ2-7, with 7 bases matching TRBD1. Per the germline V gene, CDR1 is SQVTM and CDR2 is ANQGSEA. V shed 7 bases, J shed 6 bases, and the junction held 6 bases outside the gene matches. The CDR3 has 11 amino acids. The CDR3: CSGRQGTEQYF. The CDR3 coding sequence is TGCAGCGGGCGACAGGGAACCGAGCAGTACTTC.

This clone came up a few times. CDR3 coding DNA: TGCGCCAGCAGCCCCGAGACAGGGGTCGGGCTTGAAAAACTGTTTTTT. Protein: CASSPETGVGLEKLFF. J is TRBJ1-4 and V is TRBV4-1; 8 positions match TRBD1. CDR1 and CDR2 from the germline V gene are MGHRA and YSYEKL. The CDR3 has 16 residues. The junction had 11 bases not matched to a gene; V was cut back by 4 bases and J by 7 bases.

This sequence joins TRBV29-1 and TRBJ2-1; 12 bases fit TRBD2. The CDR3 consists of 17 residues. CDR1 is SQVTM and CDR2 is ANQGSEA in the germline V gene. Trimming took 3 bases from V and 1 from J; bases not matched to a gene: 7. The CDR3: CSVDSLAGGLSYNEQFF. DNA for the CDR3: TGCAGCGTTGATTCTCTAGCGGGAGGGCTTTCCTACAATGAGCAGTTCTTC.

The V gene is TRBV6-5, the J gene TRBJ2-7; D not resolved. There are 11 residues in the CDR3. Germline assignment: CDR1 MNHEY and CDR2 SVGAGI. V was pared by 4 bases and J by 6 bases, with 7 bases between. The DNA of the CDR3 is TGTGCCAGCAGTTCGACACGCGAGCAGTACTTC. This codes for CASSSTREQYF.

V is TRBV5-5 and J is TRBJ2-3, with 7 positions matching TRBD1. This CDR3 is 14 amino acids long. Germline V lookup: CDR1 SGHKS, CDR2 YYEKEE (reference sequence). The J segment lost 3 bases and the V segment lost 2 bases, leaving 3 bases of the junction unmatched. The CDR3 protein is CASSLGGRTDTQYF. DNA of the CDR3: TGTGCCAGCAGCTTAGGGGGCAGGACAGATACGCAGTATTTT.

V is TRBV7-3 and J is TRBJ2-5, with 13 nucleotides matching TRBD2. The CDR3 extends over 15 amino acids. Trimming took 8 bases from V and 5 from J; bases not matched to a gene: 8. Germline-derived CDR1 and CDR2 are SGHTA and FQGTGA. The CDR3 region is CASGPGLAGRETQYF. For the CDR3, the DNA is TGTGCCAGCGGGCCGGGACTAGCGGGAAGGGAGACCCAGTACTTC.

The CDR3 here is CASSDRRAGGYEQYF. The CDR3, as DNA: TGTGCCAGCAGTGACCGGAGAGCGGGAGGCTACGAGCAGTACTTC. The genes are TRBV25-1 and TRBJ2-7; 9 positions agree with TRBD2. This CDR3 region has 15 residues. Germline lookup yields CDR1 MGHDK and CDR2 SYGVNS. J lost 3 bases, V lost 3 bases, and 6 bases had no gene match.

This sequence joins TRBV4-2 and TRBJ2-3, with 8 bases lining up with TRBD2. CDR3 length: 14 residues. The V gene's germline CDR1 is LGHNA and CDR2 YNFKEQ. With V trimmed by 4 bases and J by 1 base, 1 base remained unmatched. CDR3 residues: CASSLGLGTDTQYF. Written as DNA, the CDR3 is TGTGCCAGCAGCCTGGGACTAGGCACAGATACGCAGTATTTT.

This clone was seen a few times. The rearrangement uses TRBV7-9 and TRBJ2-1; D unresolved. The CDR3 is 13 amino acids. With 1 base removed from V and 6 bases from J, the gap between germline ends came to 7 bases. CDR1 SEHNR and CDR2 FQNEAQ come from the germline V gene (reference sequence). CDR3: CASSLVEPNEQFF. The CDR3 DNA reads TGTGCCAGCAGCTTAGTTGAGCCCAATGAGCAGTTCTTC.

The J gene is TRBJ2-1, the V gene TRBV6-4; 11 bases line up with TRBD2. Germline CDR1 MRHNA, CDR2 SNTAGT. V dropped 2 bases and J dropped 8; count of bases not matched to a gene: 5. The CDR3 is made up of 15 amino acids. In DNA, the CDR3 is TGTGCCAGCAGTGACAGTACTAGCGGGAGCGATGAGCAGTTCTTC. This gives the protein CASSDSTSGSDEQFF.